This T cell receptor beta chain was found in a study of T cell responses to AZD1222 COVID-19 vaccine. Study observations and caveats: Sampling captured repertoires only after the peak T cell response. Among AZD1222 vaccinees, only 6 or 7 were seropositive at baseline. With two AZD1222 doses given, Spike-specific TCR breadth and depth both rose.

Germline V gene data show CDR1 as LGHNA and CDR2 as YSLEER. V was pared by 4 bases and J by 7 bases, with 2 bases of the junction left unmatched. The CDR3 extends over 14 amino acids. Concerning this clone itself: Its matching antigen is unknown.

Here immunoSEQ multiplex PCR was the method, and the copy in TCRdb shows in-frame clones only, minus some. The sample lists 150,000 to 200,000 clones, approximately 91% occurring once. The clonotype originates from an adult in good health. The source material was peripheral blood, sampled on day 0 of AZD1222 vaccination. V is TRBV4-3 and J is TRBJ1-6, with 9 bases that match TRBD1. The DNA for the CDR3 is TGCGCCAGCAGCCCAGGACAGGGGAATTCACCCCTCCACTTT. Its protein is CASSPGQGNSPLHF.